This is a list of T cell receptor beta chains from one sample in a study of blood T cells in healthy people across ages. TCRdb redid the calling of the 5' RACE reads with MiXCR, one entry per CDR3 protein. This table has some 710,000 distinct CDR3 sequences, 35% to 60% appearing once. Material for sequencing was blood. The receptors shown here come from a man older than 75 in good health. CDR3s include the opening cysteine and the closing phenylalanine or tryptophan. Each record gives: CDR3 length, clone size, D gene, V gene, J gene, CDR3 protein, CDR3 DNA. The D gene is left open where the match is weak. Clone size, where shown, is once, few, many, or a class for clones that have expanded.

15	many	TRBD1	TRBV11-1	TRBJ1-1	CASSLLTGSATEAFF	TGTGCCAGCAGCTTACTGACAGGGTCGGCAACTGAAGCTTTCTTT
18	NA	NA	TRBV4-3	TRBJ1-1	CASSPRIRTASMNTEAFF	TGCGCCAGCAGCCCTCGGATTCGGACTGCTTCCATGAACACTGAAGCTTTCTTT
15	NA	NA	TRBV27	TRBJ2-4	CASSLGGGPINIQYF	TGTGCCAGCAGTTTGGGAGGGGGGCCCATAAACATTCAGTACTTC
14	few	TRBD2	TRBV5-1	TRBJ2-1	CASSGGLAVNEQFF	TGCGCCAGCAGCGGGGGACTAGCGGTCAATGAGCAGTTCTTC
17	NA	NA	TRBV14	TRBJ2-2	CASSRSPGTPNTGELFF	TGTGCCAGCAGCCGAAGTCCCGGGACACCGAACACCGGGGAGCTGTTTTTT
14	NA	TRBD2	TRBV10-3	TRBJ2-1	CAIRLAGNNNEQFF	TGTGCCATCAGACTAGCGGGCAATAACAATGAGCAGTTCTTC
16	NA	TRBD1	TRBV29-1	TRBJ2-6	CSVQTGAGSGANVLTF	TGCAGCGTACAGACAGGGGCCGGCTCTGGGGCCAACGTCCTGACTTTC
18	NA	TRBD1	TRBV6-5	TRBJ1-4	CVSSYFTGTGGVNEKLFF	TGTGTCAGCAGTTACTTCACCGGGACAGGGGGTGTTAATGAAAAACTGTTTTTT
13	NA	NA	TRBV20-1	TRBJ1-1	CSGPPRGGTEAFF	TGCAGTGGCCCACCCCGGGGAGGCACTGAAGCTTTCTTT
12	NA	TRBD1	TRBV20-1	TRBJ1-2	CSASIGDRGYTF	TGCAGTGCTAGTATCGGGGACAGGGGCTACACCTTC
13	NA	NA	TRBV6-6	TRBJ1-2	CASRPGVAYGYTF	TGTGCCAGCAGGCCGGGAGTGGCCTATGGCTACACCTTC
16	many	NA	TRBV20-1	TRBJ2-3	CSARGGGVGVTDTQYF	TGCAGTGCTAGAGGTGGGGGCGTAGGGGTCACAGATACGCAGTATTTT
13	NA	NA	TRBV14	TRBJ2-7	CASSRGTGSEQYF	TGTGCCAGCAGCCGGGGAACAGGGAGCGAGCAGTACTTC
15	NA	NA	TRBV12-3/TRBV12-4	TRBJ2-3	CASSDDRVGADTQYF	TGTGCCAGCAGTGACGACCGAGTGGGAGCAGATACGCAGTATTTT
14	few	TRBD2	TRBV2	TRBJ2-5	CASSGSGILETQYF	TGTGCCAGCAGTGGGAGCGGGATTTTGGAGACCCAGTACTTC
15	few	NA	TRBV5-1	TRBJ2-3	CASSDHTGIPDTQYF	TGCGCCAGCAGCGATCACACAGGGATCCCAGATACGCAGTATTTT
14	NA	NA	TRBV29-1	TRBJ2-3	CSVEGVSTADTQYF	TGCAGCGTTGAAGGCGTTAGCACCGCAGATACGCAGTATTTT
13	NA	NA	TRBV27	TRBJ2-3	CASSLSLEDTQYF	TGTGCCAGCAGTTTATCGTTGGAAGATACGCAGTATTTT
16	few	NA	TRBV20-1	TRBJ2-3	CSAREGAYPNTDTQYF	TGCAGTGCTAGAGAAGGGGCGTACCCCAACACAGATACGCAGTATTTT
20	NA	TRBD2	TRBV25-1	TRBJ2-7	CASSEGGIGGSTYSYNEQYF	TGTGCCAGCAGTGAGGGCGGAATTGGCGGGAGTACCTACTCCTACAATGAGCAGTACTTC
13	many	NA	TRBV29-1	TRBJ1-2	CSVEDWGRNGYTF	TGCAGCGTTGAAGACTGGGGACGGAATGGCTACACCTTC
15	few	TRBD1	TRBV15	TRBJ2-7	CATSPGQGARHEQYF	TGTGCCACCAGCCCGGGACAGGGGGCGCGTCACGAGCAGTACTTC
17	NA	NA	TRBV30	TRBJ2-1	CAWSENFYRVPYNEQFF	TGTGCCTGGAGTGAAAACTTCTATCGGGTTCCCTACAATGAGCAGTTCTTC
15	NA	NA	TRBV20-1	TRBJ2-3	CSAPVPTGGGDTQYF	TGCAGTGCTCCGGTCCCGACAGGAGGCGGAGATACGCAGTATTTT
12	NA	NA	TRBV27	TRBJ2-5	CASGSTLGVQYF	TGTGCCAGCGGGTCAACCTTGGGCGTGCAGTACTTC
15	NA	NA	TRBV20-1	TRBJ2-3	CSARDASEGTDTQYF	TGCAGTGCTAGAGACGCTAGCGAAGGGACAGATACGCAGTATTTT
15	NA	TRBD2	TRBV4-3	TRBJ2-7	CASSPDGTRSYEQYF	TGCGCCAGCAGCCCCGACGGGACTAGGTCCTACGAGCAGTACTTC
16	few	TRBD2	TRBV24-1	TRBJ2-1	CATSSTRAGKYNEQFF	TGTGCCACGAGTTCGACGAGAGCGGGAAAGTACAATGAGCAGTTCTTC
14	NA	NA	TRBV12-3/TRBV12-4	TRBJ1-6	CASSLMGQGSPLHF	TGTGCCAGCAGTTTAATGGGGCAAGGGTCACCCCTCCACTTT
15	NA	TRBD1	TRBV20-1	TRBJ2-1	CSASRGQGAIDEQFF	TGCAGTGCTAGTAGGGGACAGGGGGCTATCGATGAGCAGTTCTTC
15	NA	NA	TRBV7-2	TRBJ2-7	CASSLLTGAFNEQYF	TGTGCCAGCAGCCTCCTGACGGGAGCGTTCAATGAGCAGTACTTC
15	few	NA	TRBV7-9	TRBJ2-1	CASSSKDTSYNEQFF	TGTGCCAGCAGCTCCAAGGACACCTCCTACAATGAGCAGTTCTTC
18	NA	NA	TRBV6-2/TRBV6-3	TRBJ2-7	CASSYSTSRLGHDSEQYF	TGTGCCAGCAGTTACTCGACAAGTCGCCTAGGACACGACAGTGAGCAGTACTTC
10	NA	NA	TRBV24-1	TRBJ2-1	CATGVNEQFF	TGTGCCACCGGGGTCAATGAGCAGTTCTTC
14	many	TRBD2	TRBV29-1	TRBJ2-1	CSVETSGRVNEQFF	TGCAGCGTTGAGACCAGCGGGAGGGTGAATGAGCAGTTCTTC
15	NA	TRBD1	TRBV20-1	TRBJ1-5	CSARGGGQGVQPQHF	TGCAGTGCTAGAGGGGGGGGACAGGGAGTACAGCCCCAGCATTTT
11	few	NA	TRBV12-3/TRBV12-4	TRBJ2-3	CASARADTQYF	TGTGCCAGCGCCAGGGCTGATACGCAGTATTTT
15	many	NA	TRBV5-1	TRBJ2-1	CASSFPPAPYNEQFF	TGCGCCAGCAGCTTCCCGCCAGCGCCTTACAATGAGCAGTTCTTC
11	few	TRBD1	TRBV20-1	TRBJ2-3	CSAGQADTQYF	TGCAGTGCTGGACAGGCCGATACGCAGTATTTT
15	once	NA	TRBV2	TRBJ1-2	CASSEVAESNYGYTF	TGTGCCAGCAGTGAAGTAGCAGAATCTAACTATGGCTACACCTTC